Each of the 16 T cell receptor beta chains below was sequenced from the same sample in a study of blood T cells in healthy people across ages. A J-beta primer mix and a sample-barcoded 5' primer were used in a second PCR of about 7 to 12 cycles. Via MiXCR, TCRdb re-called the 5' RACE reads, giving one row per CDR3 protein. The repertoire includes approximately 800,000 distinct CDR3 sequences, under 40% of them detected once, and over 10% sits in the top ten. The sequencing sample was made of blood. The source of these receptors is a man between 18 and 29 years old in good health.

This chain connects TRBV28 to TRBJ2-1; 8 nucleotides align to TRBD2. Germline CDR1 is MDHEN and CDR2 is SYDVKM. CDR3 length: 15 residues. After removal of 3 bases from V and 3 bases from J, the junction contained 4 bases not matched to a gene. CDR3 sequence reads: CASSFSGGNYNEQFF. CDR3 nucleotides: TGTGCCAGCAGTTTCTCGGGGGGGAACTACAATGAGCAGTTCTTC.

The genes are TRBV6-2 or TRBV6-3 and TRBJ2-5; TRBD1 might be the D (6 bases). The CDR3 consists of 15 residues. Per germline, CDR1 MNHEY and CDR2 SVGEGT. The V gene lost 6 bases and the J gene lost 5 bases, with 19 bases spanning the gap. The CDR3 DNA sequence: TGTGCCAGCAGCCCGACCGGGACAAAGAGGGAGACCCAGTACTTC. Translating gives CASSPTGTKRETQYF.

The V call is TRBV6-1, the J call TRBJ2-7; no definite D call. Trimming shortened V by 5 bases and J by 2 bases, and 13 bases separated the two germline ends. The germline CDR1 and CDR2 sequences are MNHNS and SASEGT. The CDR3 extends over 14 amino acids. CDR3 nucleotides: TGTGCCAGCAGTTCCCGACGGGCCACCTACGAGCAGTACTTC. It yields the protein CASSSRRATYEQYF.

This clonotype was seen a handful of times. CDR3 sequence reads: CASSTGDTQYF. The DNA for the CDR3 is TGCGCCAGCAGTACCGGGGATACGCAGTATTTT. V and J are TRBV10-2 and TRBJ2-3; no definite D call. The germline CDR1 and CDR2 sequences are WSHSY and SAAADI. CDR3 length: 11 amino acids. Trimming left V 5 bases short and J 6 bases short, with 6 bases between.

The chain recombines TRBV6-2 or TRBV6-3 with TRBJ2-7; TRBD2 aligns across 10 bases. The germline gives CDR1 MNHEY, CDR2 SVGEGT. The CDR3 loop spans 18 amino acids. Trimming cost V 5 bases and J 7 bases; bases outside gene matches: 20. The CDR3 nucleotides read TGTGCCAGCAGTCTGCTAGCGGGGGACCTCCTAACCCACAATGAGCAGTACTTC. Its translation: CASSLLAGDLLTHNEQYF.

The gene calls are TRBV4-1 and TRBJ2-3; D perhaps matches TRBD1 (5 bases). Germline V gene data show CDR1 as MGHRA and CDR2 as YSYEKL. V lost 1 base and J 4 bases, leaving 15 bases between the germline ends. The CDR3 length is 16 residues. The CDR3 region has the DNA TGCGCCAGCAGCCAAGTAGTGTCCCCCAGGGCAGATACGCAGTATTTT. Protein product: CASSQVVSPRADTQYF.

In its sample, this clonotype was seen a few times. The chain is built from TRBV11-2 and TRBJ2-3, with TRBD1 as a possible D gene (7 bases). The V gene's germline CDR1 is SGHAT and CDR2 FQNNGV. V lost 8 bases to trimming and J lost 0 bases, with 18 bases between them. This CDR3 comprises 16 residues. CDR3 residues: CASSGQGGKSTDTQYF. The CDR3 DNA is TGTGCCAGCTCCGGCCAGGGGGGCAAGAGCACAGATACGCAGTATTTT.

This clonotype has a count of ten or more. The V and J genes are TRBV2 and TRBJ2-7; D is unclear. This CDR3 has 11 amino acids. Trimming stripped 6 bases from V and 2 bases from J, with 5 bases between. Germline assignment: CDR1 SNHLY and CDR2 FYNNEI. The CDR3 reads CASSETYEQYF. Here the CDR3 DNA reads TGTGCCAGCAGCGAAACCTACGAGCAGTACTTC.

This clonotype appeared a few times. This chain joins TRBV9 and TRBJ1-6; 8 bases align to TRBD1. The CDR3 runs to 15 residues. The V and J ends lost 0 bases and 8 bases, in that order; junction bases with no gene match: 4. Germline CDR1 reads SGDLS; CDR2 reads YYNGEE. The DNA for the CDR3 is TGTGCCAGCAGCGTAGTAGGGACAGGTTATTCACCCCTCCACTTT. It codes for CASSVVGTGYSPLHF. Based on the CDR3 plus reference TRBV9 and TRBJ1-6, the full variable domain is DSGVTQTPKHLITATGQRVTLRCSPRSGDLSVYWYQQSLDQGLQFLIQYYNGEERAKGNILERFSAQQFPDLHSELNLSSLELGDSALYFCASSVVGTGYSPLHFGNGTRLTVT.

The chain has TRBV7-2 and TRBJ2-1, with D possibly TRBD1 on 5 matching bases. The CDR3 loop spans 14 amino acids. Per the germline V gene, CDR1 is SGHTA and CDR2 is FQGNSA. The V and J ends lost 5 bases and 13 bases respectively, with 21 bases between them. The CDR3 bases are TGTGCCAGCAGCCCCCCAGGGTTGGAAGAGACCCAGTTCTTC. Translation: CASSPPGLEETQFF.

The V gene is TRBV20-1, the J gene TRBJ1-5; perhaps TRBD1 as D (6 bases). The CDR3 totals 15 residues. The ends were cut back, 6 bases at V and 8 bases at J, with 23 bases in the middle. The germline CDR1 and CDR2 sequences are DFQATT and SNEGSKA (reference sequence). CDR3 DNA sequence: TGCAGTGCGATGGACAGAGCTATACTTTCGGAGCCCCAGCATTTT. Translation gives CSAMDRAILSEPQHF.

The V gene is TRBV28, the J gene TRBJ2-7; the D gene is possibly TRBD2 (6 bases). CDR3 length: 14 amino acids. The germline V gene encodes CDR1 MDHEN and CDR2 SYDVKM. V was shortened by 9 bases and J by 3 bases, with 18 bases between the two germline ends. CDR3 in DNA: TGTGCCAGTCTCCGCGCCCTGGAGGGCTACGAGCAGTACTTC. It is translated as CASLRALEGYEQYF.

In its sample, this clonotype was seen a few times. The CDR3 region is CASSLARPLHF. The CDR3 DNA reads TGTGCCAGCAGTTTAGCGCGGCCACTCCACTTT. This sequence joins TRBV12-3 or TRBV12-4 and TRBJ1-6; D unresolved. Between the trimmed V and J ends, which lost 0 bases and 16 bases, there was a span of 7 bases. CDR3 length equals 11 residues.

With regard to this clonotype: Given a much more abundant clone one base away, this may be a read error. The chain uses TRBV12-3 or TRBV12-4 and TRBJ2-7; D might be TRBD1 or TRBD2, each matching 5 bases. Trimming took off 3 bases at V and 6 bases at J, with 21 bases between the two ends. CDR3 length: 16 residues. CDR3 in DNA: TGTGCCAGCAGTTTGAGCTCCGGGACCGAATACTGCGAGCAGTACTTC. It translates to CASSLSSGTEYCEQYF.

The genes are TRBV7-2 and TRBJ2-3, with 8 bases aligning to TRBD2. Germline trimming cut 5 bases from V and 3 bases from J; bases unmatched to any gene: 1. CDR1 and CDR2 from the germline V gene are SGHTA and FQGNSA. The CDR3 is made up of 13 amino acids. As DNA, the CDR3 is TGTGCCAGCAGCGGGACTAGGACAGATACGCAGTATTTT. It specifies CASSGTRTDTQYF. Together with reference TRBV7-2 and TRBJ2-3, the CDR3 gives the full variable domain: GAGVSQSPSNKVTEKGKDVELRCDPISGHTALYWYRQSLGQGLEFLIYFQGNSAPDKSGLPSDRFSAERTGGSVSTLTIQRTQQEDSAVYLCASSGTRTDTQYFGPGTRLTVL.

V usage is TRBV7-2 and J usage is TRBJ1-1, with D tentatively TRBD1 (6 bases). The V and J ends lost 5 bases and 1 base respectively, with 14 bases between them. CDR3 length: 15 residues. The germline gives CDR1 SGHTA, CDR2 FQGNSA. Here the CDR3 DNA reads TGTGCCAGCAGCAGGGCCGCAGGGGAGAACACTGAAGCTTTCTTT. Translation: CASSRAAGENTEAFF.